This T cell receptor beta chain is from a study of OX40 agonist ivuxolimab in advanced cancers. Study-level results: Compared with others, partial responders at 0.1-3.0 mg/kg displayed clonal expansion among the lowest.

With respect to this clone: What it binds is not known.

Only in-frame clones appear in the TCRdb table, and some are missing; sequencing was by immunoSEQ multiplex PCR. The data contain about 99,000 clones, 90% to 97% of them singletons. The CDR3 totals 14 residues. V was trimmed by 8 bases and J by 4 bases, leaving 17 bases between them. Germline V gene sequence: CDR1 MNHEY, CDR2 SMNVEV (reference sequence). The receptor comes from an adult with an advanced solid tumor such as melanoma, head and neck, liver or kidney cancer. This rearrangement joins TRBV27 to TRBJ2-5, with D possibly matching TRBD2 (6 bases). The sample consisted of CD4+ or CD8+ T cells sorted from blood, taken in a trial of the OX40 agonist ivuxolimab. The chain's CDR3 is CASRLTSSLETQYF. For the CDR3, the DNA is TGTGCCAGCCGCCTGACTAGTAGTCTAGAGACCCAGTACTTC.